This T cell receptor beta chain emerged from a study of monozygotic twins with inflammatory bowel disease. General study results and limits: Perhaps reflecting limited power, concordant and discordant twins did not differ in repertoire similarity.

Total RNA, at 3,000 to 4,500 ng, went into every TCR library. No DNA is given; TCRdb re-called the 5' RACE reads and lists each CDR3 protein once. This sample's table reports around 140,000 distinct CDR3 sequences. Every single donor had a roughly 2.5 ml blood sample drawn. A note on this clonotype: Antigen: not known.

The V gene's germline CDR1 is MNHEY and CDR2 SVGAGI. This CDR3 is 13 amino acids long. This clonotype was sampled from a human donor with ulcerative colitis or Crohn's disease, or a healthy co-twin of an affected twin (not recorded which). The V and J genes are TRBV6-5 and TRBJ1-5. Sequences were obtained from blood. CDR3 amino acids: CASSLGPVQPQHF.